The clone carrying this T cell receptor (beta chain) was picked up a small number of times. The sample originates from a study of early T cells in non-severe SARS-CoV-2 infection. MiXCR, run by TCRdb on the 5' RACE reads, gives a single entry per CDR3 protein. Of 90,000 to 120,000 distinct CDR3 sequences in the sample, 11% were seen once. Sequencing input: whole blood. This TCR was recovered from an adult who was a healthcare worker with PCR-confirmed SARS-CoV-2 infection or an uninfected control (not recorded which).

CDR3 loop: CSARSWGEQFF. For the CDR3, the DNA is TGCAGTGCTAGGAGCTGGGGTGAGCAGTTCTTC. The rearrangement uses TRBV20-1 and TRBJ2-1; D remains ambiguous. There are 11 residues in the CDR3. V shed 3 bases and J shed 9 bases, with 9 bases lying between them. CDR1 and CDR2 (germline): DFQATT, SNEGSKA (reference sequence).